The 26 T cell receptor beta chains presented below share a single source sample, sequenced in a study of CD8 T cells in ankylosing spondylitis. TCRdb re-called the 5' RACE reads with MiXCR, one entry per CDR3 protein. The table lists 200,000 or so distinct CDR3 sequences, roughly 13% of them singletons, with approximately 10% in the top ten. Sequences were obtained from blood, either unsorted or a sorted T cell fraction (not recorded which). These receptors originate from a female donor with ankylosing spondylitis or in good health (not recorded which).

V is TRBV15 and J is TRBJ2-7; the D gene is possibly TRBD1 (5 bases). Germline V lookup: CDR1 LNHNV, CDR2 YYDKDF (reference sequence). This CDR3 contains 14 residues. Trimming cost V 5 bases and J 4 bases, with 15 bases left between them. The CDR3 protein is CATSPTGDSYEQYF. The CDR3 coding sequence is TGTGCCACCAGCCCCACAGGAGATTCTTACGAGCAGTACTTC.

This chain joins TRBV10-3 and TRBJ2-5, with a tentative D call TRBD1 (6 bases). Trimming removed 8 bases from V and 10 bases from J, with 14 bases in between. Germline V gene lookup returns CDR1 ENHRY and CDR2 SYGVKD. CDR3 length: 11 residues. DNA of the CDR3: TGTGCCATCGCCGACAGGCGAGACCAGTACTTC. Its translation: CAIADRRDQYF.

This clonotype was counted many times. The rearrangement links TRBV5-1 to TRBJ1-1, with D unresolved. The CDR3 spans 13 residues. V was clipped by 0 bases and J by 4 bases, with 7 bases between them. Germline loops: CDR1 SGHRS, CDR2 YFSETQ. The CDR3 DNA sequence: TGCGCCAGCAGCTTGGGATCGAGCACTGAAGCTTTCTTT. It specifies CASSLGSSTEAFF.

V is TRBV6-1 and J is TRBJ1-5; D is undetermined. Trimming took 6 bases from V and 0 from J, leaving 9 bases between them. The CDR3 is 14 amino acids. Germline V gene lookup returns CDR1 MNHNS and CDR2 SASEGT. As DNA, the CDR3 is TGTGCCAGCAGACCAGACAATAGCAATCAGCCCCAGCATTTT. This encodes CASRPDNSNQPQHF.

This clonotype has ten or more counts. The chain has TRBV30 and TRBJ1-3, with a tentative D call TRBD1 (6 bases). The CDR3 spans 14 residues. Trimming cost V 1 base and J 1 base, with 8 bases left between them. The germline CDR1 and CDR2 sequences are GTSNPN and SVGIG (reference sequence). The CDR3 DNA is TGTGCCTGGAGTGGGGGACATTCTGGAAACACCATATATTTT. This translates into CAWSGGHSGNTIYF.

This clonotype showed up many times. The genes are TRBV15 and TRBJ2-2; unclear D gene. V was pared by 5 bases and J by 1 base, with 17 bases between. Germline V gene sequence: CDR1 LNHNV, CDR2 YYDKDF (reference sequence). The CDR3 covers 17 residues. CDR3 residues: CATSPTDRPGNTGELFF. CDR3 DNA: TGTGCCACCAGCCCCACAGACCGGCCGGGGAACACCGGGGAGCTGTTTTTT.

Of note for this clonotype: Without the conserved terminal phenylalanine or tryptophan, this CDR3 likely stems from a read error. V and J are TRBV12-3 or TRBV12-4 and TRBJ2-7; 7 nucleotides line up with TRBD2. Trimming took 4 bases from V and 6 from J; bases not matched to a gene: 12. The CDR3 length is 15 residues. The CDR3 DNA reads TGTGCCAGCAGTTCTCTCAATGCGGGAGAGGGCGAGCAGTACCTC. This gives the protein CASSSLNAGEGEQYL.

This rearrangement joins TRBV6-2 or TRBV6-3 to TRBJ2-1; maybe TRBD2 (7 bases). The CDR3 spans 14 residues. Per germline, CDR1 MNHEY and CDR2 SVGEGT. The V end was cut by 11 bases, the J end by 5 bases, with 19 bases between. For the CDR3, the DNA is TGTGCCCCCCGGGCTCGGGGGGCCGACAATGAGCAGTTCTTC. As protein: CAPRARGADNEQFF.

The table lists this clonotype with many counts. The chain uses TRBV29-1 and TRBJ2-4; TRBD1 agrees at 8 bases. V was pared by 5 bases and J by 4 bases, with 4 bases of the junction left unmatched. The CDR3 length is 13 residues. Germline V gives CDR1 SQVTM, CDR2 ANQGSEA. CDR3 nucleotide sequence: TGCAGCGTTCAACAGGGGGGTAAAAACATTCAGTACTTC. It translates to CSVQQGGKNIQYF.

At least ten counts were recorded for this clonotype. This chain joins TRBV11-3 and TRBJ2-2, with a possible D match to TRBD1 (6 bases). In germline, CDR1 is SGHNT, CDR2 YENEEA. CDR3 size: 16 residues. Trimming stripped 2 bases from V and 5 bases from J, with 15 bases between. For the CDR3, the DNA is TGTGCCAGCAGCTTAACGGCAGGGGTTGGGACCGGGGAGCTGTTTTTT. Protein product: CASSLTAGVGTGELFF.

The chain couples TRBV20-1 to TRBJ2-5; the D gene is possibly TRBD1 (5 bases). Trimming shortened V by 5 bases and J by 2 bases, and 15 bases separated the two germline ends. Per germline, CDR1 DFQATT and CDR2 SNEGSKA (reference sequence). The CDR3 has 14 residues. The CDR3: CSAPSGAGQETQYF. CDR3 coding DNA: TGCAGTGCTCCGTCTGGGGCAGGGCAAGAGACCCAGTACTTC.

On this clonotype itself: A much larger clone sits a single nucleotide away, making a read error possible. The chain is built from TRBV10-3 and TRBJ2-1; no definite D call. The CDR3 is 15 amino acids. Germline values: CDR1 ENHRY, CDR2 SYGVKD. CDR3 region: CAISEDISSCNEQFF. CDR3 sequence (DNA): TGTGCCATCAGTGAGGATATTAGCTCCTGCAATGAGCAGTTCTTC.

Ten or more counts support this clonotype. The chain carries TRBV12-3 or TRBV12-4 and TRBJ1-1; tentative D call: TRBD1 (6 bases). V was pared by 1 base and J by 4 bases, with 16 bases between. There are 16 residues in the CDR3. CDR3 sequence: CASSLGGPEIGTEAFF. DNA of the CDR3: TGTGCCAGCAGTTTAGGGGGGCCGGAGATTGGCACTGAAGCTTTCTTT.

Points on this clonotype: A much more abundant neighbour one base away suggests this may be a read error. The chain uses TRBV20-1 and TRBJ1-1; the D gene is possibly TRBD1 (5 bases). The CDR3 has 13 residues. CDR1 is DFQATT, CDR2 SNEGSKA, per germline (reference sequence). CDR3 sequence reads: CGASGGRGTEAFF. CDR3 coding DNA: TGCGGTGCTAGTGGGGGTCGGGGCACTGAAGCTTTCTTT.

CDR3 in DNA: TGCGCCAGCAGCTTATGGACAGCCTCTGGGGCCAACGTCCTGACTTTC. Its protein is CASSLWTASGANVLTF. The chain recombines TRBV5-1 with TRBJ2-6; perhaps TRBD1 as D (6 bases). Germline V gene lookup returns CDR1 SGHRS and CDR2 YFSETQ. This CDR3 comprises 16 residues. Trimming cost V 2 bases and J 0 bases, with 9 bases left between them.

The rearrangement joins TRBV9 to TRBJ2-1; 9 bases are shared with TRBD1. Unmatched junction bases numbered 9, after V lost 2 bases and J lost 3 bases. Germline-derived CDR1 and CDR2 are SGDLS and YYNGEE. The CDR3 loop spans 17 amino acids. Written as DNA, the CDR3 is TGTGCCAGCAGCGTTACTACAGGGGGCATAAGCTACAATGAGCAGTTCTTC. It is translated as CASSVTTGGISYNEQFF.

The chain couples TRBV28 to TRBJ2-4; D may correspond to TRBD1 or TRBD2 (5 bases each). CDR1 and CDR2 (germline): MDHEN, SYDVKM. The length of the CDR3 is 16 residues. The V end lost 8 bases, the J end lost 0 bases, and 17 bases lay between the germline ends. As DNA, the CDR3 is TGTGCCAGCGCCCCGAGAGGGACCGAAGCCAAAAACATTCAGTACTTC. Amino acids: CASAPRGTEAKNIQYF.

This clonotype has ten or more counts. This chain uses TRBV12-3 or TRBV12-4 with TRBJ2-2; D not resolved. The CDR3 is made up of 17 amino acids. V lost 4 bases to trimming and J lost 6 bases, with 21 bases between them. The CDR3 DNA is TGTGCCAGCAGTTGGAGTCCGGGTCCCTTTATTCCCGGGGAGCTGTTTTTT. As protein: CASSWSPGPFIPGELFF.

At least ten counts were recorded for this clonotype. J is TRBJ1-5 and V is TRBV12-3 or TRBV12-4; possible D gene TRBD1, 6 bases. The CDR3 totals 16 residues. Trimming left V 4 bases short and J 2 bases short, with 15 bases between. The CDR3 nucleotides read TGTGCCAGCAGTTGGGGAGGGGGAACGGGCAATCAGCCCCAGCATTTT. This gives the protein CASSWGGGTGNQPQHF.

This clonotype came up many times. The genes are TRBV10-3 and TRBJ1-2, with TRBD1 as a possible D gene (5 bases). The CDR3 contains 14 residues. Trimming removed 6 bases at V and 2 bases at J, with 13 bases between. Germline V CDR1 and CDR2: ENHRY, SYGVKD. Here the CDR3 DNA reads TGTGCCATCAGCGCCGGGGGTGGGAACTATGGCTACACCTTC. Its protein product is CAISAGGGNYGYTF.

The V gene is TRBV7-8, the J gene TRBJ1-1, with D possibly being TRBD1 (5 bases). The CDR3 runs 14 residues. Trimming took 4 bases from V and 6 from J, leaving 15 bases between them. Germline V gives CDR1 SGHVS, CDR2 FQNEAQ. CDR3 loop: CASSSSGDHPEAFF. CDR3 coding DNA: TGTGCCAGCAGCTCATCTGGGGACCACCCTGAAGCTTTCTTT.

Notes on this clonotype: Being one base from a much bigger clone, this may be a read error. The conserved phenylalanine or tryptophan normally closing the CDR3 is absent here, so this likely arose from a read error. V and J are TRBV27 and TRBJ1-2; D possibly corresponds to TRBD1 (5 bases). V dropped 3 bases and J dropped 3 bases, with 8 bases sitting between them. The CDR3 consists of 13 residues. CDR1 and CDR2 from the germline V gene are MNHEY and SMNVEV (reference sequence). The CDR3, as DNA: TGTGCCAGCAGTTTCGGCAGGGACTATGGCTACACCTAC. It encodes CASSFGRDYGYTY.

This clonotype appeared many times. The gene calls are TRBV5-5 and TRBJ2-1; D gene unclear. V was clipped by 7 bases and J by 1 base, with 18 bases between them. The CDR3 consists of 16 residues. Germline V gives CDR1 SGHKS, CDR2 YYEKEE (reference sequence). CDR3 in amino acids: CASGVTDPLSYNEQFF. The CDR3 DNA reads as TGTGCCAGCGGAGTCACCGATCCCCTTTCCTACAATGAGCAGTTCTTC.

This clonotype has only a few counts. The chain recombines TRBV9 with TRBJ2-2, with 12 bases that match TRBD1. The CDR3 length is 17 residues. V dropped 3 bases and J dropped 4; count of bases not matched to a gene: 7. Looked up from germline, CDR1 is SGDLS and CDR2 is YYNGEE. CDR3 region: CASSEGTGGVGTGELFF. The CDR3 DNA reads TGTGCCAGCAGCGAGGGGACAGGGGGCGTTGGCACCGGGGAGCTGTTTTTT.

This clonotype came up many times. V gene TRBV7-9 combines with J gene TRBJ2-3; 9 bases fit TRBD2. The junction had 7 bases not matched to a gene; V was cut back by 2 bases and J by 4 bases. This CDR3 has 16 amino acids. Germline CDR1 is SEHNR and CDR2 is FQNEAQ (reference sequence). The chain's CDR3 is CASSLLRQREADTQYF. CDR3 nucleotide sequence: TGTGCCAGCAGCTTATTACGGCAGCGGGAGGCAGATACGCAGTATTTT. Full variable domain (missing parts from reference TRBV7-9 and TRBJ2-3): DTGVSQNPRHKITKRGQNVTFRCDPISEHNRLYWYRQTLGQGPEFLTYFQNEAQLEKSRLLSDRFSAERPKGSFSTLEIQRTEQGDSAMYLCASSLLRQREADTQYFGPGTRLTVL.

This clonotype showed up just a few times. This chain connects TRBV7-9 to TRBJ2-1; maybe TRBD2 (5 bases). The germline CDR1 and CDR2 sequences are SEHNR and FQNEAQ (reference sequence). The CDR3 length is 14 residues. Trimming shortened V by 8 bases and J by 7 bases, and 18 bases separated the two germline ends. CDR3 sequence reads: CASGSGGPRNEQFF. Written as DNA, the CDR3 is TGTGCCAGCGGGTCCGGCGGGCCCCGGAATGAGCAGTTCTTC. Looking up the rest from reference TRBV7-9 and TRBJ2-1 gives the full variable domain: DTGVSQNPRHKITKRGQNVTFRCDPISEHNRLYWYRQTLGQGPEFLTYFQNEAQLEKSRLLSDRFSAERPKGSFSTLEIQRTEQGDSAMYLCASGSGGPRNEQFFGPGTRLTVL.